The 22 T cell receptor beta chains reported below all come from one sample, sequenced in a study of blood T cell repertoires in COVID-19. The table came from immunoSEQ multiplex PCR; TCRdb's copy has only in-frame clones and leaves some out. The data contain 230,000 or so clones, around 88% of them singletons. Sequencing was done on a sample of PBMCs or T cells enriched from blood (not recorded which). The receptors were gathered from a woman aged 45-65 years with acute COVID-19.

The CDR3 loop reads CASSSPGQGNIQYF. The CDR3 DNA sequence: TGTGCCAGCAGCTCACCGGGACAGGGAAACATTCAGTACTTC. The gene calls are TRBV11-1 and TRBJ2-4, with TRBD1 matching 9 bases. This CDR3 spans 14 amino acids. The V and J ends lost 4 bases and 6 bases, in that order; junction bases with no gene match: 4. Germline lookup yields CDR1 SGHAT and CDR2 FQDESV (reference sequence).

The chain couples TRBV19 to TRBJ2-5, with a weak D call TRBD1 (6 bases). The CDR3 covers 14 residues. Germline assignment: CDR1 LNHDA and CDR2 SQIVND (reference sequence). Trimming pared 3 bases from V and 5 bases from J, leaving 13 bases between. CDR3 sequence reads: CASSMGQGSETQYF. CDR3 DNA: TGTGCCAGTAGTATGGGACAAGGGTCGGAGACCCAGTACTTC.

This sequence joins TRBV9 and TRBJ2-1, with D tentatively TRBD2 (6 bases). This CDR3 has 14 amino acids. Trimming removed 4 bases at V and 13 bases at J, with 21 bases between. Germline loops: CDR1 SGDLS, CDR2 YYNGEE. This chain's CDR3 is CASSPQTQEGPQFF. The DNA of the CDR3 is TGTGCCAGCAGCCCCCAGACGCAGGAGGGCCCTCAGTTCTTC.

The gene calls are TRBV28 and TRBJ2-1; the match to TRBD2 covers 9 bases. This CDR3 has 16 amino acids. Per germline, CDR1 MDHEN and CDR2 SYDVKM. The DNA of the CDR3 is TGTGCGGGGTCTAGCGGGGCCAATTTACTCCACAATGAGCAGTTCTTC. Its protein is CAGSSGANLLHNEQFF.

The chain combines TRBV29-1 with TRBJ1-2; D might be TRBD1 (6 bases). The CDR3 sequence is 11 residues long. From germline, CDR1 is SQVTM and CDR2 ANQGSEA. Trimming removed 7 bases from V and 4 bases from J, with 10 bases in between. CDR3 in DNA: TGCAGCGATACAGGGCTCTATGGCTACACCTTC. This codes for CSDTGLYGYTF.

The chain recombines TRBV7-2 with TRBJ2-1, with 11 bases lining up with TRBD2. The CDR3 length is 15 residues. CDR1 and CDR2 (germline): SGHTA, FQGNSA. Germline trimming cut 5 bases from V and 9 bases from J; bases unmatched to any gene: 9. CDR3 in DNA: TGTGCCAGCAGCCCGACTAGCGGGACTATCGCTGAGCAGTTCTTC. This encodes CASSPTSGTIAEQFF.

The chain recombines TRBV28 with TRBJ1-5, with D possibly being TRBD1 (5 bases). CDR3 length equals 15 residues. Germline-derived CDR1 and CDR2 are MDHEN and SYDVKM. Trimming left V 3 bases short and J 0 bases short, with 9 bases between. The CDR3 here is CASSLTEHSNQPQHF. Written as DNA, the CDR3 is TGTGCCAGCAGTTTGACAGAACATAGCAATCAGCCCCAGCATTTT.

This clone was counted only a few times. The rearrangement joins TRBV5-6 to TRBJ1-1; 8 bases fit TRBD1. Trimming at V came to 0 bases and at J to 5 bases, leaving 9 bases not matched to a gene. CDR3 size: 16 residues. Germline V gives CDR1 SGHDT, CDR2 YYEEEE. The CDR3 DNA sequence: TGTGCCAGCAGCTTGGACCAGGGGGCGCGGCGAACTGAAGCTTTCTTT. It is translated as CASSLDQGARRTEAFF.

This chain joins TRBV5-4 and TRBJ2-2; possibly TRBD2 for D (7 bases). The CDR3 has 14 residues. Looked up from germline, CDR1 is SGHNT and CDR2 is YYREEE (reference sequence). V was shortened by 2 bases and J by 4 bases, with 9 bases between the two germline ends. Here the CDR3 reads CASSFRGGTGELFF. The DNA of the CDR3 is TGTGCCAGCAGCTTTAGGGGGGGCACCGGGGAGCTGTTTTTT.

The chain links TRBV6-5 to TRBJ2-7, with D possibly TRBD2 on 5 matching bases. This CDR3 has 15 amino acids. Trimming left V 2 bases short and J 4 bases short, with 15 bases between. In germline, CDR1 is MNHEY, CDR2 SVGAGI. CDR3 in DNA: TGTGCCAGCAGTTACGAGACTACCGGCATATACGAGCAGTACTTC. This codes for CASSYETTGIYEQYF.

The chain links TRBV7-6 to TRBJ2-5; 10 nucleotides line up with TRBD1. Germline-derived CDR1 and CDR2 are SGHVS and FNYEAQ. The CDR3 length is 16 residues. Trimming took 4 bases from V and 4 from J; bases not matched to a gene: 9. The CDR3 region is CASSSVRTGGRETQYF. The CDR3 DNA is TGTGCCAGCAGCTCCGTTAGGACAGGGGGAAGAGAGACCCAGTACTTC.

This sequence joins TRBV23-1 and TRBJ2-7; TRBD2 aligns across 9 bases. TRBV23-1 is known as an ORF, though its function is uncertain. Trimming at V came to 8 bases and at J to 2 bases, leaving 7 bases not matched to a gene. The CDR3 runs 14 residues. CDR3 amino acids: CASGSGLAPYEQYF. CDR3 in DNA: TGCGCCAGCGGCTCGGGACTAGCCCCCTACGAGCAGTACTTC.

The chain is built from TRBV7-2 and TRBJ2-7; D is possibly TRBD1 (7 bases). V was cut by 5 bases and J by 6 bases, with 14 bases left in between. The CDR3 extends over 13 amino acids. Per germline, CDR1 SGHTA and CDR2 FQGNSA. CDR3 nucleotides: TGTGCCAGCAGCCCCAACCAGGGGGGCGAGCAGTACTTC. This gives the protein CASSPNQGGEQYF.

The chain couples TRBV9 to TRBJ1-4, with 8 bases identical to TRBD1. The CDR3 has 14 residues. Germline trimming cut 2 bases from V and 8 bases from J; bases unmatched to any gene: 5. Germline-derived CDR1 and CDR2 are SGDLS and YYNGEE. The CDR3 reads CASSVSQGDEKLFF. The CDR3 DNA reads TGTGCCAGCAGCGTTTCACAGGGGGACGAAAAACTGTTTTTT.

The chain is built from TRBV9 and TRBJ2-3, with D possibly being TRBD2 (6 bases). The ends were cut back, 0 bases at V and 1 base at J, with 18 bases in the middle. From germline, CDR1 is SGDLS and CDR2 YYNGEE. The CDR3 consists of 18 residues. The CDR3 DNA reads as TGTGCCAGCAGCGTAGAGGGCCGTTGGGGGGTACGCACAGATACGCAGTATTTT. This sequence encodes CASSVEGRWGVRTDTQYF. Together with reference TRBV9 and TRBJ2-3, the CDR3 gives the full variable domain: DSGVTQTPKHLITATGQRVTLRCSPRSGDLSVYWYQQSLDQGLQFLIQYYNGEERAKGNILERFSAQQFPDLHSELNLSSLELGDSALYFCASSVEGRWGVRTDTQYFGPGTRLTVL.

The chain couples TRBV18 to TRBJ1-1; no clear D gene. This CDR3 has 13 amino acids. Germline V gene lookup returns CDR1 KGHSH and CDR2 LQKENI. With 2 bases removed from V and 4 bases from J, the gap between germline ends came to 8 bases. The CDR3 DNA sequence: TGTGCCAGCTCACCAACAGAAGGCACTGAAGCTTTCTTT. This codes for CASSPTEGTEAFF.

The rearrangement joins TRBV6-5 to TRBJ1-3, with D uncertain. CDR3 size: 15 residues. V lost 7 bases, J lost 4 bases, and 17 bases lay in between. Germline V lookup: CDR1 MNHEY, CDR2 SVGAGI. CDR3 in DNA: TGTGCCAGCAAACCCGACGGAGGCCCCGGAAACACCATATATTTT. Protein product: CASKPDGGPGNTIYF.

The gene calls are TRBV6-5 and TRBJ2-1; D is possibly TRBD1 (5 bases). The germline gives CDR1 MNHEY, CDR2 SVGAGI. The CDR3 runs 12 residues. Trimming took 2 bases from V and 6 from J, leaving 5 bases between them. CDR3 DNA: TGTGCCAGCAGTTACGGGGCCAATGAGCAGTTCTTC. Its protein is CASSYGANEQFF.

The sample holds a few counts of this clone. The CDR3 DNA is TGTGCCACCAGTGACTGGGACAGGGGAGGGCACAATGAGCAGTTCTTC. Translation: CATSDWDRGGHNEQFF. The rearrangement joins TRBV24-1 to TRBJ2-1; TRBD1 matches at 10 bases. Germline V gene lookup returns CDR1 KGHDR and CDR2 SFDVKD. Germline trimming cut 4 bases from V and 5 bases from J; bases unmatched to any gene: 7. The CDR3 contains 16 residues.

Notes on this clone: Other DNA sequences from this sample encode an identical CDR3 as well. This chain connects TRBV27 to TRBJ1-5; D remains unclear. The CDR3 has 15 residues. V was cut by 2 bases and J by 0 bases, with 8 bases left in between. The germline V gene has CDR1 MNHEY and CDR2 SMNVEV (reference sequence). Written as DNA, the CDR3 is TGTGCCAGCAGTTTAACGGGGTATAGCAATCAGCCCCAGCATTTT. It translates to CASSLTGYSNQPQHF.

The chain employs TRBV20-1 and TRBJ2-3; D is unclear. There are 11 residues in the CDR3. Germline lookup yields CDR1 DFQATT and CDR2 SNEGSKA (reference sequence). V shed 4 bases and J shed 4 bases, with 6 bases lying between them. CDR3 bases: TGCAGTGCTACTACCGCAGATACGCAGTATTTT. Its translation: CSATTADTQYF.

This chain uses TRBV19 with TRBJ2-4; the match to TRBD2 covers 9 bases. The CDR3 spans 17 residues. Germline V gene sequence: CDR1 LNHDA, CDR2 SQIVND (reference sequence). After removal of 3 bases from V and 9 bases from J, the junction contained 15 bases not matched to a gene. CDR3 sequence (DNA): TGTGCCAGTAGTATGAGAGGCACTAGCGGGTTGGTGGGCATTCAGTACTTC. This codes for CASSMRGTSGLVGIQYF. Looking up the rest from reference TRBV19 and TRBJ2-4 gives the full variable domain: DGGITQSPKYLFRKEGQNVTLSCEQNLNHDAMYWYRQDPGQGLRLIYYSQIVNDFQKGDIAEGYSVSREKKESFPLTVTSAQKNPTAFYLCASSMRGTSGLVGIQYFGAGTRLSVL.